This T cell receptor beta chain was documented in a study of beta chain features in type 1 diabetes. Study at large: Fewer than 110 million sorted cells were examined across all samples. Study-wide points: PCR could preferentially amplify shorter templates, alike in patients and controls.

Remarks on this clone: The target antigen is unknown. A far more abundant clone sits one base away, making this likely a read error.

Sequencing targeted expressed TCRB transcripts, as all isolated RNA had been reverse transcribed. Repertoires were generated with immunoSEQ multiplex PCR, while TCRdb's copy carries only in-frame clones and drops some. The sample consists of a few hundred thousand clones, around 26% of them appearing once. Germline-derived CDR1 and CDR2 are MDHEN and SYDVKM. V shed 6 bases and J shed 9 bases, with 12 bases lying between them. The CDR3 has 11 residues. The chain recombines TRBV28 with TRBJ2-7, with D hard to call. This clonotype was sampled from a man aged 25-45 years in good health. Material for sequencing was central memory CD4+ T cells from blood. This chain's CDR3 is CASRPSLRQYF. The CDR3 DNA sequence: TGTGCCAGCAGGCCGTCTCTGAGGCAGTACTTC. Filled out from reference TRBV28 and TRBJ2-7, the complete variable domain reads DVKVTQSSRYLVKRTGEKVFLECVQDMDHENMFWYRQDPGLGLRLIYFSYDVKMKEKGDIPEGYSVSREKKERFSLILESASTNQTSMYLCASRPSLRQYFGPGTRLTVT.